The rows below give T cell receptor beta chains drawn from one sample of a study of memory CD4+ T cells and cytomegalovirus serostatus. Sequenced by immunoSEQ multiplex PCR; TCRdb stores in-frame clones only, minus some. The table includes around 45,000 clones, over 65% detected once. The sample comprised memory CD4+ T cells from blood. All receptors come from an adult in good health and CMV-seronegative. Each CDR3 is given with its conserved first and last residue. The D gene is left open where the match is weak. Clone size is not always given. Where it is, it says once, few, many or a class for expanded clones.

len,d_gene,v_gene,j_gene,abundance,CDR3aa,CDR3nt
16,TRBD1,TRBV5-1,TRBJ1-1,-,CASSLEGLTGGTEAFF,TGCGCCAGCAGCTTGGAGGGGCTGACAGGGGGCACTGAAGCTTTCTTT
15,-,TRBV5-1,TRBJ1-4,-,CASRFQGATNEKLFF,TGCGCCAGCAGGTTCCAGGGCGCAACTAATGAAAAACTGTTTTTT
14,-,TRBV28,TRBJ1-4,-,CASSLTGLNEKLFF,TGTGCCAGCAGTCTGACAGGACTAAATGAAAAACTGTTTTTT
12,-,TRBV5-1,TRBJ2-5,once,CASSLGQETQYF,TGCGCCAGCAGCTTGGGGCAAGAGACCCAGTACTTC
16,TRBD1,TRBV9,TRBJ2-3,once,CASSPRTGNSPDTQYF,TGTGCCAGCAGCCCCCGGACAGGGAACAGTCCAGATACGCAGTATTTT
13,-,TRBV7-3,TRBJ2-1,-,CASSFGVMDEQFF,TGTGCCAGCAGCTTCGGGGTTATGGATGAGCAGTTCTTC
17,-,TRBV11-2,TRBJ1-2,-,CASSLDLLEEGDHGYTF,TGTGCCAGCAGCTTAGATCTACTGGAGGAGGGGGATCATGGCTACACCTTC
15,TRBD1,TRBV4-1,TRBJ1-2,-,CASSPGTGINYGYTF,TGCGCCAGCAGCCCCGGGACAGGGATAAACTATGGCTACACCTTC
15,-,TRBV4-1,TRBJ2-1,-,CASSQDLIRYNEQFF,TGCGCCAGCAGCCAAGATCTTATCAGGTACAATGAGCAGTTCTTC
14,-,TRBV28,TRBJ2-5,-,CASSLGTQPATQYF,TGTGCCAGCAGTTTAGGGACGCAACCAGCGACCCAGTACTTC
14,TRBD1,TRBV28,TRBJ1-6,-,CASRPGTGGSPLHF,TGTGCCAGCAGGCCCGGGACAGGGGGCTCACCCCTCCACTTT
15,-,TRBV2,TRBJ2-5,-,CASGDGILGEETQYF,TGTGCCAGCGGAGATGGAATTTTGGGTGAAGAGACCCAGTACTTC
11,-,TRBV5-6,TRBJ2-1,-,CASSLANEQFF,TGTGCCAGCAGCTTGGCGAATGAGCAGTTCTTC
11,-,TRBV6-1,TRBJ1-5,few,CASSEDQPQHF,TGTGCCAGCAGTGAAGACCAGCCCCAGCATTTT
16,-,TRBV5-6,TRBJ1-2,-,CASSFRGTVASYGYTF,TGTGCCAGCAGCTTTCGGGGTACCGTGGCAAGTTATGGCTACACCTTC
12,-,TRBV28,TRBJ1-5,once,CASGQLNQPQHF,TGTGCCAGCGGGCAACTCAATCAGCCCCAGCATTTT
15,TRBD2,TRBV5-1,TRBJ2-1,-,CASGLAGGPYNEQFF,TGCGCCAGCGGACTAGCGGGGGGCCCCTACAATGAGCAGTTCTTC
13,-,TRBV28,TRBJ2-7,-,CASSWGDSYEQYF,TGTGCCAGCAGTTGGGGGGACTCCTACGAGCAGTACTTC
16,-,TRBV9,TRBJ2-7,-,CASSEGTLRASYEQYF,TGTGCCAGCAGCGAGGGGACACTCCGAGCCTCCTACGAGCAGTACTTC
15,-,TRBV4-2,TRBJ2-7,-,CASSQGSGGSYEQYF,TGTGCCAGCAGCCAAGGTTCAGGGGGGTCCTACGAGCAGTACTTC
15,TRBD2,TRBV6-1,TRBJ2-1,-,CASRAGGTGNNEQFF,TGTGCCAGCCGAGCGGGGGGGACTGGGAACAATGAGCAGTTCTTC
13,-,TRBV11-1,TRBJ2-1,-,CASSLELYNEQFF,TGTGCCAGCAGCTTAGAACTCTACAATGAGCAGTTCTTC
13,TRBD1,TRBV5-6,TRBJ2-6,-,CASRLGQGNVLTF,TGTGCCAGCAGACTAGGACAGGGCAACGTCCTGACTTTC
18,-,TRBV4-1,TRBJ1-6,-,CASSHQIPLPLGNSPLHF,TGCGCCAGCAGCCACCAGATCCCACTACCTCTGGGTAATTCACCCCTCCACTTT
14,-,TRBV29-1,TRBJ1-5,-,CSVAGGTSNQPQHF,TGCAGCGTTGCAGGTGGCACCAGCAATCAGCCCCAGCATTTT
15,-,TRBV6-6,TRBJ1-2,-,CASSYGDRSNYGYTF,TGTGCCAGCAGTTACGGAGACAGATCTAACTATGGCTACACCTTC
16,TRBD2,TRBV15,TRBJ2-2,few,CATSRGLAGGIGELFF,TGTGCCACCAGCAGAGGGCTAGCGGGGGGCATCGGGGAGCTGTTTTTT
14,-,TRBV5-6,TRBJ1-4,-,CASTRQGGYEKLFF,TGTGCCAGCACCCGGCAGGGAGGATATGAAAAACTGTTTTTT
16,TRBD2,TRBV5-1,TRBJ2-5,-,CASSLSGEAGIATQYF,TGCGCCAGCAGCTTGAGCGGAGAAGCGGGGATTGCGACCCAGTACTTC
17,-,TRBV10-3,TRBJ1-2,-,CAISDYPRDPKRYGYTF,TGTGCCATCAGTGATTACCCCCGGGACCCAAAACGATATGGCTACACCTTC
14,TRBD1,TRBV15,TRBJ2-7,-,CATSRVGQGVEQYF,TGTGCCACCAGCAGAGTGGGACAGGGGGTAGAGCAGTACTTC
14,TRBD1,TRBV18,TRBJ1-2,-,CASSLGTDHYGYTF,TGTGCCAGCTCACTGGGGACAGACCATTATGGCTACACCTTC
13,-,TRBV11-1,TRBJ2-1,-,CASSFYGSHEQFF,TGTGCCAGCAGTTTCTATGGTAGCCATGAGCAGTTCTTC
14,-,TRBV7-3,TRBJ2-5,-,CASSVDRAQETQYF,TGTGCCAGCAGCGTGGACAGAGCCCAAGAGACCCAGTACTTC
16,TRBD1,TRBV28,TRBJ1-5,-,CASSYQGVNSNQPQHF,TGTGCCAGCAGTTACCAGGGGGTTAATAGCAATCAGCCCCAGCATTTT
16,TRBD2,TRBV4-2,TRBJ2-1,-,CASSQELAGGPNEQFF,TGTGCCAGCAGCCAAGAACTAGCGGGGGGGCCCAATGAGCAGTTCTTC
15,-,TRBV7-8,TRBJ1-1,-,CASSLLARETAEAFF,TGTGCCAGCAGCTTATTGGCCCGGGAAACCGCTGAAGCTTTCTTT
15,TRBD2,TRBV6-4,TRBJ2-3,-,CASSEGSGGADTQYF,TGTGCCAGCAGTGAAGGTAGCGGGGGGGCAGATACGCAGTATTTT
13,-,TRBV9,TRBJ2-5,-,CASSVDSQETQYF,TGTGCCAGCAGCGTAGACAGCCAAGAGACCCAGTACTTC
16,-,TRBV18,TRBJ2-3,-,CASSLDLALLGYTQYF,TGTGCCAGCTCACTCGACCTAGCGCTCCTGGGTTATACGCAGTATTTT
14,-,TRBV28,TRBJ1-5,-,CASSFQASNQPQHF,TGTGCCAGCAGTTTCCAGGCTAGCAATCAGCCCCAGCATTTT
13,TRBD1,TRBV29-1,TRBJ1-2,-,CSVGGQMDYGYTF,TGCAGCGTTGGGGGACAGATGGACTATGGCTACACCTTC
13,-,TRBV7-8,TRBJ1-5,-,CASSGGRDQPQHF,TGTGCCAGCAGCGGGGGCAGGGATCAGCCCCAGCATTTT
15,-,TRBV5-1,TRBJ1-6,-,CASSLQGPGNSPLHF,TGCGCCAGCAGCTTGCAGGGGCCCGGGAATTCACCCCTCCACTTT
16,-,TRBV18,TRBJ1-1,-,CASSPGGNGGSTEAFF,TGTGCCAGCTCACCTGGGGGGAATGGGGGTAGCACTGAAGCTTTCTTT